The next 21 T cell receptor beta chains were all read from a single sample in a study of cytomegalovirus exposure and HLA in healthy donors. Profiled with immunoSEQ multiplex PCR; TCRdb holds only in-frame clones, not every one. The table lists approximately 58,000 clones, 85% to 95% of them singletons. The sample was PBMCs. The receptors derive from a woman in her late teens or twenties in good health and CMV-seropositive.

V and J are TRBV5-1 and TRBJ2-7; 8 bases map to TRBD1. The CDR3 extends over 15 amino acids. CDR1 SGHRS and CDR2 YFSETQ come from the germline V gene. J gave up 5 bases and V 1 base, and 8 bases lay outside the gene matches. The CDR3 nucleotides are TGCGCCAGCAGCTTGAAGGACAGGGCGGCACACGAGCAGTACTTC. It encodes CASSLKDRAAHEQYF.

The sample holds one count of this clone. The chain has TRBV15 and TRBJ1-2; tentative D call: TRBD1 (6 bases). The germline V gene has CDR1 LNHNV and CDR2 YYDKDF (reference sequence). The germline V and J ends were trimmed by 5 bases and 4 bases, with 20 bases remaining between them. The CDR3 is made up of 16 amino acids. The CDR3 protein is CATSPRTHSRGYGYTF. The CDR3 DNA reads TGTGCCACCAGCCCAAGGACTCATTCCAGGGGCTATGGCTACACCTTC.

The rearrangement links TRBV29-1 to TRBJ2-7; 14 positions match TRBD2. The CDR3 sequence is 19 residues long. V trimming: 6 bases; J trimming: 5 bases; junction bases outside the gene matches: 21. Looked up from germline, CDR1 is SQVTM and CDR2 is ANQGSEA. CDR3 protein: CSVWEPGTSGGHDSHEQYF. DNA of the CDR3: TGCAGCGTCTGGGAGCCCGGGACTAGCGGGGGCCATGACAGCCACGAGCAGTACTTC.

This chain uses TRBV6-4 with TRBJ2-1; maybe TRBD1 (5 bases). V lost 4 bases and J lost 6, with 10 bases in between. The CDR3 extends over 13 amino acids. Germline V gives CDR1 MRHNA, CDR2 SNTAGT. Here the CDR3 DNA reads TGTGCCAGCAGTGTATTAAGGGGCAATGAGCAGTTCTTC. Its protein is CASSVLRGNEQFF.

This rearrangement joins TRBV11-1 to TRBJ1-1; no definite D call. The length of the CDR3 is 15 residues. Trimming shortened V by 1 base and J by 5 bases, and 14 bases separated the two germline ends. Per germline, CDR1 SGHAT and CDR2 FQDESV (reference sequence). The CDR3 coding sequence is TGTGCCAGCAGCTTAGGAGTGATGCGAGGGACTGAAGCTTTCTTT. Translating gives CASSLGVMRGTEAFF.

The chain has TRBV14 and TRBJ1-2; D may be TRBD1 (6 bases). V lost 5 bases and J lost 7, with 11 bases in between. The CDR3 is 12 residues long. The germline CDR1 and CDR2 sequences are SGHDN and FVKESK. CDR3 protein: CASSITGTGYTF. The DNA for the CDR3 is TGTGCCAGCAGCATCACAGGGACTGGCTACACCTTC.

The V call is TRBV5-4, the J call TRBJ1-6; 7 nucleotides line up with TRBD1. Germline CDR1 and CDR2: SGHNT and YYREEE (reference sequence). The ends lost 9 bases at V and 7 bases at J; junction bases unmatched: 10. CDR3 length: 14 residues. The CDR3: CAIKLGTDNSPLHF. The CDR3 bases are TGTGCCATCAAGCTTGGGACAGACAATTCACCCCTCCACTTT.

The rearrangement links TRBV5-4 to TRBJ2-7; 10 bases are shared with TRBD1. This CDR3 is 15 amino acids long. After removal of 5 bases from V and 0 bases from J, the junction contained 5 bases not matched to a gene. The germline gives CDR1 SGHNT, CDR2 YYREEE (reference sequence). Here the CDR3 DNA reads TGTGCCAGCAGACCCGGGACAGGGGTCTCCTACGAGCAGTACTTC. This encodes CASRPGTGVSYEQYF. Looking up the rest from reference TRBV5-4 and TRBJ2-7 gives the full variable domain: ETGVTQSPTHLIKTRGQQVTLRCSSQSGHNTVSWYQQALGQGPQFIFQYYREEENGRGNFPPRFSGLQFPNYSSELNVNALELDDSALYLCASRPGTGVSYEQYFGPGTRLTVT.

This chain connects TRBV29-1 to TRBJ2-3; unclear D gene. This CDR3 has 12 residues. Germline assignment: CDR1 SQVTM and CDR2 ANQGSEA. V lost 0 bases and J 5 bases, leaving 6 bases between the germline ends. The CDR3 bases are TGCAGCGTTGAAGATGGCCGAGATACGCAGTATTTT. This translates into CSVEDGRDTQYF.

CDR3 region: CASSIIWTSIYQETQYF. CDR3 nucleotide sequence: TGTGCCAGTAGTATAATATGGACTAGCATATACCAAGAGACCCAGTACTTC. V and J are TRBV19 and TRBJ2-5; 8 nucleotides agree with TRBD2. Germline lookup yields CDR1 LNHDA and CDR2 SQIVND (reference sequence). The CDR3 covers 17 residues. The V gene end was trimmed by 2 bases and the J gene end by 0 bases; junction bases not matched to a gene: 8.

This clone was found a few times. The chain carries TRBV2 and TRBJ1-5, with 7 bases identical to TRBD1. Germline V gene data show CDR1 as SNHLY and CDR2 as FYNNEI. CDR3 length: 13 residues. V trimming: 3 bases; J trimming: 5 bases; junction bases outside the gene matches: 1. The CDR3 DNA follows: TGTGCCAGCAGTGATACAGGGGATCAGCCCCAGCATTTT. Translating it yields CASSDTGDQPQHF.

V is TRBV7-2 and J is TRBJ1-2; TRBD1 might be the D (5 bases). Germline assignment: CDR1 SGHTA and CDR2 FQGNSA. Trimming took off 1 base at V and 4 bases at J, with 10 bases between the two ends. The CDR3 is 14 residues long. The CDR3: CASSLESQVYGYTF. CDR3 in DNA: TGTGCCAGCAGCTTAGAGTCACAGGTCTATGGCTACACCTTC.

The rearrangement links TRBV7-9 to TRBJ2-7, with a tentative D call TRBD1 (5 bases). Per germline, CDR1 SEHNR and CDR2 FQNEAQ (reference sequence). The CDR3 runs 14 residues. The ends were cut back, 1 base at V and 5 bases at J, with 12 bases in the middle. The CDR3, as DNA: TGTGCCAGCAGCTTAGAATCCGCAGGGCACGAGCAGTACTTC. It codes for CASSLESAGHEQYF.

J is TRBJ2-2 and V is TRBV28; a weak D match, TRBD2 (5 bases). Per the germline V gene, CDR1 is MDHEN and CDR2 is SYDVKM. V was shortened by 6 bases and J by 2 bases, with 19 bases between the two germline ends. The CDR3 extends over 17 amino acids. For the CDR3, the DNA is TGTGCCAGCAGCGTTTATACGACGGGAATAAACACCGGGGAGCTGTTTTTT. It codes for CASSVYTTGINTGELFF.

The chain joins TRBV27 to TRBJ2-1, with TRBD2 identical over 9 bases. Trimming cost V 2 bases and J 6 bases; bases outside gene matches: 5. The CDR3 is made up of 15 amino acids. Germline-derived CDR1 and CDR2 are MNHEY and SMNVEV (reference sequence). CDR3 in amino acids: CASSLRGGALNEQFF. DNA of the CDR3: TGTGCCAGCAGTTTACGCGGGGGGGCCCTCAATGAGCAGTTCTTC.

The V gene is TRBV7-6, the J gene TRBJ2-1; D call uncertain. The germline V and J ends were trimmed by 5 bases and 7 bases, with 12 bases remaining between them. CDR1 SGHVS and CDR2 FNYEAQ come from the germline V gene. This CDR3 region has 13 residues. CDR3 residues: CASSPTAENEQFF. The CDR3, as DNA: TGTGCCAGCAGCCCGACCGCGGAAAATGAGCAGTTCTTC.

The chain has TRBV18 and TRBJ2-4; 8 bases are a match to TRBD2. In germline, CDR1 is KGHSH, CDR2 LQKENI. V lost 3 bases and J lost 0; bases outside the gene matches: 7. CDR3 length equals 17 residues. The CDR3 coding sequence is TGTGCCAGCTCACCCCCCGGGAGGGGGATAGCCAAAAACATTCAGTACTTC. This sequence encodes CASSPPGRGIAKNIQYF.

The chain couples TRBV9 to TRBJ1-3, with unresolved D. The length of the CDR3 is 16 residues. Germline V gene sequence: CDR1 SGDLS, CDR2 YYNGEE. Trimming shortened V by 4 bases and J by 0 bases, and 14 bases separated the two germline ends. CDR3 region: CASSLTISSSGNTIYF. The CDR3 DNA reads TGTGCCAGCAGCCTTACCATTTCGAGCTCTGGAAACACCATATATTTT. Looking up the rest from reference TRBV9 and TRBJ1-3 gives the full variable domain: DSGVTQTPKHLITATGQRVTLRCSPRSGDLSVYWYQQSLDQGLQFLIQYYNGEERAKGNILERFSAQQFPDLHSELNLSSLELGDSALYFCASSLTISSSGNTIYFGEGSWLTVV.

The chain is built from TRBV30 and TRBJ2-5; no definite D call. The CDR3 length is 14 residues. Germline-derived CDR1 and CDR2 are GTSNPN and SVGIG (reference sequence). V was pared by 3 bases and J by 4 bases, with 15 bases between. CDR3 sequence (DNA): TGTGCCTGGAGCCGGGTGGCCTCGGCAGAGACCCAGTACTTC. It is translated as CAWSRVASAETQYF.

The rearrangement links TRBV28 to TRBJ1-3; possible D gene TRBD1, 5 bases. This CDR3 has 15 residues. Germline-derived CDR1 and CDR2 are MDHEN and SYDVKM. V gave up 4 bases and J gave up 4 bases, with 14 bases separating them. This CDR3 is CASSSLGTGGNTIYF. The CDR3 bases are TGTGCCAGCAGTTCCCTCGGAACAGGCGGAAACACCATATATTTT.

This chain joins TRBV4-1 and TRBJ2-1; 11 bases align to TRBD2. Germline V gene data show CDR1 as MGHRA and CDR2 as YSYEKL. J was trimmed by 6 bases and V by 0 bases; bases with no gene match: 10. The CDR3 totals 18 residues. CDR3 amino acids: CASSQENSGRAFPNEQFF. The CDR3 DNA reads TGCGCCAGCAGCCAAGAGAATAGCGGGAGGGCCTTTCCCAATGAGCAGTTCTTC.